This TCR beta chain was sequenced in a study of control samples from healthy donors and cancer patients. CDR3 length: 13 amino acids. Trimming shortened V by 1 base and J by 6 bases, and 8 bases separated the two germline ends. Germline V gene data show CDR1 as SGHTA and CDR2 as FQGNSA. The repertoire was sequenced with immunoSEQ multiplex PCR; TCRdb's copy has only in-frame clones and lacks some. Among some 49,000 clones listed, approximately 94% were seen once. The chain couples TRBV7-2 to TRBJ2-3, with a tentative D call TRBD2 (5 bases). Material for sequencing was PBMCs. This receptor was identified in a man aged 25 to 40 with colorectal cancer. The CDR3 region is CASSLGRWDTQYF. As DNA, the CDR3 is TGTGCCAGCAGCTTAGGGAGGTGGGATACGCAGTATTTT.